This entry is about one T cell receptor beta chain. The antigen remains undetermined. The entry originates in a study of radiotherapy plus CTLA-4 blockade in lung cancer. Study as a whole: Among enrolled patients, approximately 18% responded and 31% achieved disease control. Regarding the study as a whole: Strongest reported response predictors: early blood clone changes and post-radiation interferon-beta. Expansion in blood of tumor-derived TCR clones was seen after radiotherapy plus ipilimumab.

Ipilimumab-mediated CTLA-4 blockade plus focal radiation was given to patients having chemo-refractory metastatic non-small-cell lung cancer. TCRdb's table, derived via immunoSEQ multiplex PCR, lists solely in-frame clones and lacks some. The sample contains 55,000 to 70,000 clones, around 79% of which appear only once. Deletions cut 10 bases from V and 0 bases from J, with 13 bases between. CDR3 length equals 13 residues. From germline, CDR1 is SNHLY and CDR2 FYNNEI. This clonotype was sampled from a human donor with non-small cell lung cancer who had a complete response to radiotherapy plus ipilimumab. The source material was peripheral blood, sampled from a patient treated with radiotherapy plus ipilimumab. This chain connects TRBV2 to TRBJ2-7, with D maybe TRBD1 (6 bases). The CDR3 here is CAISGTTSYEQYF. CDR3 sequence (DNA): TGTGCCATTTCCGGGACAACCTCCTACGAGCAGTACTTC.